These 26 T cell receptor beta chains share one sample of origin, sequenced in a study of chemoradiotherapy in HPV16-positive cancers. Profiling relied on immunoSEQ multiplex PCR, and the TCRdb table lists in-frame clones only, not all of them. The table has about 5,000 clones, more than 85% seen once. Collection took place from a patient who underwent chemoradiotherapy. The origin of the receptors is a human donor with HPV-associated anogenital cancer.

In its sample, this clone was seen once. The rearrangement joins TRBV11-1 to TRBJ1-6; D is possibly TRBD1 (5 bases). The CDR3 totals 15 residues. Trimming took off 4 bases at V and 5 bases at J, with 12 bases between the two ends. Germline V gives CDR1 SGHAT, CDR2 FQDESV (reference sequence). The chain's CDR3 is CASSSKGYHNSPLHF. The CDR3, as DNA: TGTGCCAGCAGCTCGAAGGGGTATCATAATTCACCCCTCCACTTT. The full variable domain, in which reference TRBV11-1 and TRBJ1-6 provide the parts outside the CDR3, is EAEVAQSPRYKITEKSQAVAFWCDPISGHATLYWYRQILGQGPELLVQFQDESVVDDSQLPKDRFSAERLKGVDSTLKIQPAELGDSAMYLCASSSKGYHNSPLHFGNGTRLTVT.

This chain uses TRBV6-6 with TRBJ1-5, with 9 bases aligning to TRBD1. V lost 6 bases, J lost 1 base, and 7 bases stayed unmatched. The CDR3 is 16 residues long. Germline loops: CDR1 MNHNY, CDR2 SVGAGI (reference sequence). The CDR3 here is CASSPRDRASNQPQHF. The CDR3 nucleotides are TGTGCCAGCAGCCCTAGGGACAGGGCCAGCAATCAGCCCCAGCATTTT.

This clone was detected once. The chain joins TRBV5-6 to TRBJ1-6; D is undetermined. Germline CDR1 reads SGHDT; CDR2 reads YYEEEE. The CDR3 is made up of 15 amino acids. V lost 4 bases and J lost 4, with 12 bases in between. The CDR3 DNA follows: TGTGCCAGCAGCCGCGACACTACGTATAATTCACCCCTCCACTTT. The encoded protein is CASSRDTTYNSPLHF.

The CDR3 DNA is TGTGCCAGCAGTCCCCCCGGGTACAGCGGAGCTTTCTTT. It specifies CASSPPGYSGAFF. The V gene is TRBV28, the J gene TRBJ1-1; D is unclear. CDR3 length: 13 amino acids. CDR1 is MDHEN, CDR2 SYDVKM, per germline. Trimming removed 5 bases at V and 10 bases at J, with 17 bases between. The complete variable domain, with remaining parts taken from reference TRBV28 and TRBJ1-1, reads DVKVTQSSRYLVKRTGEKVFLECVQDMDHENMFWYRQDPGLGLRLIYFSYDVKMKEKGDIPEGYSVSREKKERFSLILESASTNQTSMYLCASSPPGYSGAFFGQGTRLTVV.

The chain couples TRBV7-2 to TRBJ1-5, with TRBD1 matching 7 bases. Germline loops: CDR1 SGHTA, CDR2 FQGNSA. The CDR3 contains 14 residues. Trimming took 5 bases from V and 4 from J; bases not matched to a gene: 5. The CDR3 nucleotides are TGTGCCAGCAGCGCCGGGACAGTAAATCAGCCCCAGCATTTT. It encodes CASSAGTVNQPQHF.

The V call is TRBV14, the J call TRBJ2-4; D gene ambiguous. Trimming left V 0 bases short and J 1 base short, with 4 bases between. Germline-derived CDR1 and CDR2 are SGHDN and FVKESK. The CDR3 covers 14 residues. The CDR3 loop is CASSQESAKNIQYF. The CDR3 DNA reads as TGTGCCAGCAGCCAAGAAAGCGCCAAAAACATTCAGTACTTC. Using reference TRBV14 and TRBJ2-4 for the parts outside the CDR3, the full variable domain is EAGVTQFPSHSVIEKGQTVTLRCDPISGHDNLYWYRRVMGKEIKFLLHFVKESKQDESGMPNNRFLAERTGGTYSTLKVQPAELEDSGVYFCASSQESAKNIQYFGAGTRLSVL.

The V and J genes are TRBV2 and TRBJ1-1; D is ambiguous. Trimming took off 6 bases at V and 4 bases at J, with 12 bases between the two ends. Germline V gene data show CDR1 as SNHLY and CDR2 as FYNNEI. The CDR3 is made up of 13 amino acids. CDR3 nucleotides: TGTGCCAGCAGGTCGGACCGGAGCACTGAAGCTTTCTTT. Amino acid sequence: CASRSDRSTEAFF.

The V call is TRBV5-1, the J call TRBJ2-7; D is uncertain. Per germline, CDR1 SGHRS and CDR2 YFSETQ. V lost 4 bases, J lost 5 bases, and 16 bases lay in between. The CDR3 runs 14 residues. For the CDR3, the DNA is TGCGCCAGCAGCCCTCACCCGTCGGCCGACGAGCAGTACTTC. It codes for CASSPHPSADEQYF.

This chain uses TRBV7-2 with TRBJ2-2, with D tentatively TRBD1 (5 bases). CDR1 is SGHTA, CDR2 FQGNSA, per germline. Trimming took off 3 bases at V and 3 bases at J, with 8 bases between the two ends. The CDR3 is made up of 14 amino acids. CDR3 sequence: CASSFDSYTGELFF. CDR3 sequence (DNA): TGTGCCAGCAGCTTTGACAGTTACACCGGGGAGCTGTTTTTT.

This clone was seen just once. This chain connects TRBV27 to TRBJ2-2; D remains unclear. Looked up from germline, CDR1 is MNHEY and CDR2 is SMNVEV (reference sequence). Trimming left V 3 bases short and J 4 bases short, with 9 bases between. This CDR3 has 14 residues. The CDR3 DNA reads as TGTGCCAGCAGTTTCTCCTCTCCCACCGGGGAGCTGTTTTTT. Translation: CASSFSSPTGELFF.

The chain has TRBV7-9 and TRBJ2-1; D might be TRBD2 (5 bases). CDR3 size: 15 residues. Deletions cut 5 bases from V and 7 bases from J, with 18 bases between. CDR1 and CDR2 from the germline V gene are SEHNR and FQNEAQ (reference sequence). The DNA of the CDR3 is TGTGCCAGCAGCCAATCCAACGGGGTTGGAAATGAGCAGTTCTTC. This sequence encodes CASSQSNGVGNEQFF. Drawing the rest from reference TRBV7-9 and TRBJ2-1, the complete variable domain is DTGVSQNPRHKITKRGQNVTFRCDPISEHNRLYWYRQTLGQGPEFLTYFQNEAQLEKSRLLSDRFSAERPKGSFSTLEIQRTEQGDSAMYLCASSQSNGVGNEQFFGPGTRLTVL.

V is TRBV7-8 and J is TRBJ1-1; TRBD1 matches 8 bases. Germline-derived CDR1 and CDR2 are SGHVS and FQNEAQ. This CDR3 spans 16 amino acids. With V trimmed by 1 base and J by 0 bases, 4 bases remained unmatched. The CDR3 region has the DNA TGTGCCAGCAGCTTAGGAGGGACAGGAATGAACACTGAAGCTTTCTTT. The encoded protein is CASSLGGTGMNTEAFF.

This clone has only a few counts. V gene TRBV28 combines with J gene TRBJ2-6; D not certain. The germline V and J ends were trimmed by 5 bases and 0 bases, with 8 bases remaining between them. The germline CDR1 and CDR2 sequences are MDHEN and SYDVKM. CDR3 length equals 15 residues. The CDR3 here is CASSHDVSGANVLTF. The DNA of the CDR3 is TGTGCCAGCAGTCACGACGTCTCTGGGGCCAACGTCCTGACTTTC.

This clone was picked up one time. The rearrangement joins TRBV7-9 to TRBJ1-3, with a possible D match to TRBD1 (5 bases). The germline V gene has CDR1 SEHNR and CDR2 FQNEAQ (reference sequence). The CDR3 is 15 amino acids. Trimming removed 1 base at V and 5 bases at J, with 12 bases between. CDR3 protein: CASSLGSGPRNTIYF. Written as DNA, the CDR3 is TGTGCCAGCAGCTTAGGTTCAGGGCCGAGAAACACCATATATTTT.

The chain employs TRBV25-1 and TRBJ2-5; no definite D call. V was pared by 3 bases and J by 5 bases, with 7 bases between. The CDR3 covers 12 residues. CDR1 is MGHDK, CDR2 SYGVNS, per germline. The CDR3 sequence is CASSDAWETQYF. As DNA, the CDR3 is TGTGCCAGCAGTGATGCTTGGGAGACCCAGTACTTC.

The chain joins TRBV28 to TRBJ2-7; D may be TRBD1 (6 bases). The CDR3 runs to 13 residues. The germline V and J ends were trimmed by 3 bases and 3 bases, with 9 bases remaining between them. The germline CDR1 and CDR2 sequences are MDHEN and SYDVKM. CDR3 protein: CASSFPGHYEQYF. For the CDR3, the DNA is TGTGCCAGCAGTTTTCCGGGACACTACGAGCAGTACTTC.

This rearrangement joins TRBV6-6 to TRBJ2-7, with 9 bases aligning to TRBD2. V shed 6 bases and J 0 bases; nucleotides not matched to a gene: 3. The CDR3 has 14 amino acids. Germline CDR1 MNHNY, CDR2 SVGAGI (reference sequence). The CDR3 loop reads CASSLTSGSYEQYF. CDR3 in DNA: TGTGCCAGCAGCCTGACTAGCGGCTCCTACGAGCAGTACTTC.

V usage is TRBV11-2 and J usage is TRBJ2-5; 7 bases agree with TRBD1. V was pared by 5 bases and J by 2 bases, with 8 bases of the junction left unmatched. The germline V gene has CDR1 SGHAT and CDR2 FQNNGV. CDR3 length: 15 residues. CDR3 residues: CASSRGTVSQETQYF. As DNA, the CDR3 is TGTGCCAGCAGCCGTGGGACAGTCTCTCAAGAGACCCAGTACTTC.

The chain has TRBV5-4 and TRBJ1-1, with 9 bases that match TRBD1. Germline assignment: CDR1 SGHNT and CDR2 YYREEE (reference sequence). The CDR3 is 14 amino acids. Losses at the gene ends were 4 bases for V and 11 bases for J; bases not matched to a gene: 12. Here the CDR3 reads CASSVTGTGKGAFF. The CDR3 DNA follows: TGTGCCAGCAGCGTGACCGGGACAGGGAAAGGCGCTTTCTTT.

The chain carries TRBV30 and TRBJ2-7, with D maybe TRBD2 (6 bases). Germline V lookup: CDR1 GTSNPN, CDR2 SVGIG (reference sequence). This CDR3 has 12 amino acids. V lost 4 bases, J lost 6 bases, and 13 bases lay in between. This chain's CDR3 is CAWTMGGIEQYF. CDR3 nucleotide sequence: TGTGCCTGGACCATGGGGGGAATCGAGCAGTACTTC. Together with reference TRBV30 and TRBJ2-7, the CDR3 gives the full variable domain: SQTIHQWPATLVQPVGSPLSLECTVEGTSNPNLYWYRQAAGRGLQLLFYSVGIGQISSEVPQNLSASRPQDRQFILSSKKLLLSDSGFYLCAWTMGGIEQYFGPGTRLTVT.

The chain employs TRBV6-4 and TRBJ1-2, with 8 bases fitting TRBD1. The CDR3 is 14 amino acids. The J segment lost 3 bases and the V segment lost 3 bases, leaving 3 bases of the junction unmatched. CDR1 MRHNA and CDR2 SNTAGT come from the germline V gene. The CDR3 loop reads CASSEGTGHYGYTF. The DNA for the CDR3 is TGTGCCAGCAGTGAAGGGACAGGACACTATGGCTACACCTTC.

The chain is built from TRBV5-1 and TRBJ2-3, with D possibly being TRBD1 (5 bases). The CDR3 covers 14 residues. CDR1 and CDR2 from the germline V gene are SGHRS and YFSETQ. V gave up 0 bases and J gave up 5 bases, with 10 bases separating them. The CDR3 here is CASSLGREQDTQYF. CDR3 DNA: TGCGCCAGCAGCTTGGGCAGGGAACAAGATACGCAGTATTTT.

V usage is TRBV10-2 and J usage is TRBJ2-7; 10 nucleotides line up with TRBD1. CDR3 length: 13 residues. Germline lookup yields CDR1 WSHSY and CDR2 SAAADI. Trimming at V came to 4 bases and at J to 6 bases, leaving 3 bases not matched to a gene. The CDR3 DNA is TGCGCCAGCAGTGGGGACAGGGGAGGCGAGCAGTACTTC. Protein: CASSGDRGGEQYF.

This chain joins TRBV7-8 and TRBJ2-5; no firm D call. This CDR3 has 13 residues. Germline lookup yields CDR1 SGHVS and CDR2 FQNEAQ. Trimming left V 4 bases short and J 4 bases short, with 10 bases between. The CDR3, as DNA: TGTGCCAGCAGCTCCACGATGGCAGAGACCCAGTACTTC. Translated: CASSSTMAETQYF. Filled out from reference TRBV7-8 and TRBJ2-5, the complete variable domain reads GAGVSQSPRYKVAKRGQDVALRCDPISGHVSLFWYQQALGQGPEFLTYFQNEAQLDKSGLPSDRFFAERPEGSVSTLKIQRTQQEDSAVYLCASSSTMAETQYFGPGTRLLVL.

This sequence joins TRBV9 and TRBJ2-4, with D unresolved. The length of the CDR3 is 13 residues. Germline V gene sequence: CDR1 SGDLS, CDR2 YYNGEE. The ends were cut back, 0 bases at V and 6 bases at J, with 7 bases in the middle. The CDR3 region is CASSVDFSNIQYF. CDR3 sequence (DNA): TGTGCCAGCAGCGTAGATTTCTCAAACATTCAGTACTTC.

This clone appeared a single time. The rearrangement links TRBV4-1 to TRBJ2-2, with D possibly matching TRBD1 (8 bases). Germline CDR1 MGHRA, CDR2 YSYEKL. The CDR3 sequence is 18 residues long. The ends were cut back, 2 bases at V and 6 bases at J, with 22 bases in the middle. CDR3 nucleotides: TGCGCCAGCAGCCAACGCGGGAGTAGGACAGGGCAGGCCGGGGAGCTGTTTTTT. It encodes CASSQRGSRTGQAGELFF.